These 9 T cell receptor beta chains were all obtained from the same sample, sequenced in a study of cytomegalovirus exposure and HLA in healthy donors. Here immunoSEQ multiplex PCR was the method, and the copy in TCRdb shows in-frame clones only, minus some. Seen here are about 220,000 clones, around nine tenths observed once, and the top ten hold 2.9%. Sequenced sample: PBMCs. The receptors originated from a woman in her late teens or twenties in good health and CMV-seronegative.

The J gene is TRBJ1-1, the V gene TRBV10-1, with a weak D call TRBD1 (6 bases). Germline V gene sequence: CDR1 WNHNN, CDR2 SYGVQD (reference sequence). Trimming pared 1 base from V and 1 base from J, leaving 13 bases between. CDR3 length: 16 amino acids. The CDR3 nucleotides are TGCGCCAGCAGTGAGTACCTGGGACACCAGAACACTGAAGCTTTCTTT. Residues: CASSEYLGHQNTEAFF.

The chain couples TRBV19 to TRBJ1-5, with D maybe TRBD1 (6 bases). From germline, CDR1 is LNHDA and CDR2 SQIVND (reference sequence). V lost 7 bases, J lost 0 bases, and 25 bases lay in between. The CDR3 covers 19 residues. CDR3 region: CASTRRDPKRGYSNQPQHF. CDR3 sequence (DNA): TGTGCCAGTACCCGACGGGACCCTAAAAGGGGGTATAGCAATCAGCCCCAGCATTTT.

V and J are TRBV5-1 and TRBJ2-5, with 7 nucleotides matching TRBD2. Germline V gene sequence: CDR1 SGHRS, CDR2 YFSETQ. J lost 5 bases, V lost 0 bases, and 7 bases had no gene match. The CDR3 consists of 15 residues. CDR3: CASSLAGEGMETQYF. CDR3 sequence (DNA): TGCGCCAGCAGCTTGGCGGGGGAGGGGATGGAGACCCAGTACTTC.

The chain couples TRBV4-1 to TRBJ2-4; D might be TRBD1 (6 bases). The CDR3 length is 14 residues. V dropped 4 bases and J dropped 16 bases, with 23 bases sitting between them. Germline CDR1 and CDR2: MGHRA and YSYEKL. Here the CDR3 DNA reads TGCGCCAGCAGCCCATCCAAAACGCGGACAGCACTATACTTC. Amino acid sequence: CASSPSKTRTALYF.

The chain uses TRBV7-2 and TRBJ2-7, with 7 bases that match TRBD2. The CDR3 has 15 residues. CDR1 is SGHTA, CDR2 FQGNSA, per germline. J was trimmed by 0 bases and V by 1 base; bases with no gene match: 3. In DNA form, the CDR3 reads TGTGCCAGCAGCTTAGGAAGCGGGACCTCCTACGAGCAGTACTTC. Protein product: CASSLGSGTSYEQYF.

The CDR3 region is CASSYVRGPDYGYTF. The DNA of the CDR3 is TGTGCCAGCAGTTACGTCCGAGGCCCTGACTATGGCTACACCTTC. The J gene is TRBJ1-2, the V gene TRBV6-5; D uncertain. V was trimmed by 2 bases and J by 3 bases, leaving 13 bases between them. This CDR3 spans 15 amino acids. CDR1 and CDR2 from the germline V gene are MNHEY and SVGAGI.

The chain is built from TRBV6-1 and TRBJ2-1, with D unresolved. Germline CDR1 reads MNHNS; CDR2 reads SASEGT. V lost 0 bases and J 0 bases, leaving 9 bases between the germline ends. The CDR3 consists of 16 residues. CDR3 amino acids: CASSEASRGSYNEQFF. CDR3 nucleotide sequence: TGTGCCAGCAGTGAAGCTAGCCGAGGCTCCTACAATGAGCAGTTCTTC.

The V call is TRBV30, the J call TRBJ1-2, with D possibly matching TRBD1 (5 bases). The CDR3 has 13 residues. V lost 0 bases to trimming and J lost 6 bases, with 11 bases between them. Germline lookup yields CDR1 GTSNPN and CDR2 SVGIG (reference sequence). Here the CDR3 reads CAWSVAGKNGYTF. In DNA, the CDR3 is TGTGCCTGGAGTGTAGCAGGGAAGAATGGCTACACCTTC.

This clone was counted once. The rearrangement joins TRBV4-3 to TRBJ1-1, with D unclear. The CDR3 loop spans 15 amino acids. V lost 5 bases and J 5 bases, leaving 18 bases between the germline ends. The germline V gene has CDR1 LGHNA and CDR2 YSLEER. The CDR3 loop is CASSYGLTGRTEAFF. CDR3 nucleotide sequence: TGCGCCAGCAGCTACGGACTCACTGGTCGGACTGAAGCTTTCTTT.